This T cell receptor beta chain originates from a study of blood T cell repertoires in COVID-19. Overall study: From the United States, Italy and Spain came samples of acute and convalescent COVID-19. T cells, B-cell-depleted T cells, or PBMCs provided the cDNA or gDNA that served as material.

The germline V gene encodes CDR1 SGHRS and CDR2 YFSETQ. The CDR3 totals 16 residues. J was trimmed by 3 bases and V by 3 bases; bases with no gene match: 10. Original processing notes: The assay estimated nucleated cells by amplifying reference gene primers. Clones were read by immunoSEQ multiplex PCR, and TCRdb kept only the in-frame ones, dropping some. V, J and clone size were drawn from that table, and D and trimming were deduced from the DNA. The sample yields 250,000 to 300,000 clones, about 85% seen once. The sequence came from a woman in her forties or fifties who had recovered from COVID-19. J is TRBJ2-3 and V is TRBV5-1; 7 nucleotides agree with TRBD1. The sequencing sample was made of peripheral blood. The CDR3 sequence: CASSSDRVVLTDTQYF. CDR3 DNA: TGCGCCAGCAGCTCCGACAGGGTCGTGTTAACAGATACGCAGTATTTT.